What follows are 13 T cell receptor beta chains derived from one specimen sequenced in a study of T cell responses to AZD1222 COVID-19 vaccine. TCRdb keeps only in-frame clones here, not all; method: immunoSEQ multiplex PCR. Among some 120,000 clones, around 87% were seen once, and the ten largest hold 1.3% to 1.5%. Specimen: peripheral blood, collected on day 0 of AZD1222 vaccination. The receptors derive from an adult in good health.

The chain carries TRBV19 and TRBJ1-2, with 7 positions matching TRBD1. The CDR3 totals 14 residues. The germline gives CDR1 LNHDA, CDR2 SQIVND (reference sequence). The ends lost 7 bases at V and 5 bases at J; junction bases unmatched: 10. The DNA of the CDR3 is TGTGCCAGTACACGGGACAGCCTAGGATATGGCTACACCTTC. Translation: CASTRDSLGYGYTF.

This chain links TRBV10-3 with TRBJ1-5; TRBD1 is a possible D gene (5 bases). Germline V gene lookup returns CDR1 ENHRY and CDR2 SYGVKD. The V end lost 3 bases, the J end lost 6 bases, and 12 bases lay between the germline ends. This CDR3 spans 14 amino acids. This CDR3 reads CAISDGGIAQPQHF. CDR3 DNA sequence: TGTGCCATCAGTGACGGGGGAATAGCTCAGCCCCAGCATTTT.

The chain links TRBV6-5 to TRBJ2-1; the match to TRBD2 covers 12 bases. Germline V gene data show CDR1 as MNHEY and CDR2 as SVGAGI. This CDR3 contains 15 residues. Germline trimming cut 3 bases from V and 6 bases from J; bases unmatched to any gene: 3. The DNA for the CDR3 is TGTGCCAGCAGTTATACTAGCGGGGGGCTCAATGAGCAGTTCTTC. Encoded protein: CASSYTSGGLNEQFF.

The chain carries TRBV27 and TRBJ2-3, with 10 bases fitting TRBD2. The CDR3 loop spans 15 amino acids. Germline V gene data show CDR1 as MNHEY and CDR2 as SMNVEV (reference sequence). V was clipped by 4 bases and J by 2 bases; unmatched bases: 3. The chain's CDR3 is CASSSSGGNTDTQYF. The CDR3 DNA reads TGTGCCAGCAGTTCTAGCGGGGGAAACACAGATACGCAGTATTTT.

This sequence joins TRBV6-4 and TRBJ2-7; perhaps D is TRBD1 or TRBD2 (5 bases each). Germline CDR1 reads MRHNA; CDR2 reads SNTAGT. The CDR3 runs to 13 residues. Trimming pared 3 bases from V and 8 bases from J, leaving 14 bases between. CDR3 in amino acids: CASSEAEGLQQYF. The CDR3 bases are TGTGCCAGCAGTGAAGCCGAGGGGTTGCAGCAGTACTTC.

This clone appeared a few times. This chain connects TRBV25-1 to TRBJ1-1, with TRBD1 matching over 11 bases. Unmatched junction bases numbered 15, after V lost 4 bases and J lost 11 bases. The germline gives CDR1 MGHDK, CDR2 SYGVNS. This CDR3 region has 16 residues. The CDR3 nucleotides read TGTGCCAGCAGTGGCCTACCCGGACAGGGGGCAGTGAGGGCTTTCTTT. Amino acid sequence: CASSGLPGQGAVRAFF.

This clone has just a few counts. The chain has TRBV30 and TRBJ1-5; D is uncertain. The CDR3 has 15 amino acids. CDR1 and CDR2 from the germline V gene are GTSNPN and SVGIG (reference sequence). V shed 4 bases and J shed 2 bases, with 15 bases lying between them. The chain's CDR3 is CAWNPRGLGNQPQHF. CDR3 nucleotide sequence: TGTGCCTGGAATCCCCGAGGGTTAGGCAATCAGCCCCAGCATTTT.

The chain carries TRBV7-3 and TRBJ1-1; D remains ambiguous. Between the trimmed V and J ends, which lost 8 bases and 1 base, there was a span of 11 bases. The CDR3 is 13 amino acids. The germline V gene encodes CDR1 SGHTA and CDR2 FQGTGA. The CDR3 reads CASGLTKNTEAFF. The CDR3 DNA sequence: TGTGCCAGCGGTCTGACAAAGAACACTGAAGCTTTCTTT.

V and J are TRBV30 and TRBJ1-4; D uncertain. Germline assignment: CDR1 GTSNPN and CDR2 SVGIG (reference sequence). The V end was cut by 2 bases, the J end by 10 bases, with 8 bases between. The CDR3 length is 11 residues. The CDR3 sequence: CAWSTDRKLFF. Here the CDR3 DNA reads TGTGCCTGGAGTACAGACCGAAAACTGTTTTTT. The entire variable domain, with the rest obtained from reference TRBV30 and TRBJ1-4, is as follows: SQTIHQWPATLVQPVGSPLSLECTVEGTSNPNLYWYRQAAGRGLQLLFYSVGIGQISSEVPQNLSASRPQDRQFILSSKKLLLSDSGFYLCAWSTDRKLFFGSGTQLSVL.

The J gene is TRBJ1-1, the V gene TRBV28; D is unclear. Germline-derived CDR1 and CDR2 are MDHEN and SYDVKM. Trimming left V 2 bases short and J 6 bases short, with 10 bases between. The CDR3 runs to 13 residues. The CDR3 region has the DNA TGTGCCAGCAGTTTAAGTGTCGGGGCTGAAGCTTTCTTT. Translated: CASSLSVGAEAFF.

CDR3 DNA: TGTGCCAGTAGGCCCCGACAGGGCTGGGATCAGCCCCAGCATTTT. It codes for CASRPRQGWDQPQHF. The gene calls are TRBV19 and TRBJ1-5; the match to TRBD1 covers 7 bases. The CDR3 loop spans 15 amino acids. The germline CDR1 and CDR2 sequences are LNHDA and SQIVND (reference sequence). V gave up 6 bases and J gave up 5 bases; unmatched junction bases: 10.

The J gene is TRBJ1-1, the V gene TRBV5-6; D uncertain. The CDR3 is 15 amino acids. Germline CDR1 is SGHDT and CDR2 is YYEEEE. V lost 1 base and J 3 bases, leaving 13 bases between the germline ends. In DNA form, the CDR3 reads TGTGCCAGCAGCTTGAGAGGTCGTAAGGACACTGAAGCTTTCTTT. Residues: CASSLRGRKDTEAFF.

The J gene is TRBJ2-1, the V gene TRBV3-1 (or the pseudogene TRBV3-2), with 9 bases aligning to TRBD2. V shed 4 bases, J shed 8 bases, and the junction held 12 bases outside the gene matches. Germline CDR1 LGHDT, CDR2 YNNKEL (reference sequence). CDR3 length equals 16 residues. CDR3 amino acids: CASSPGSLAGIDEQFF. Here the CDR3 DNA reads TGTGCCAGCAGCCCGGGGAGTCTAGCGGGGATCGATGAGCAGTTCTTC.